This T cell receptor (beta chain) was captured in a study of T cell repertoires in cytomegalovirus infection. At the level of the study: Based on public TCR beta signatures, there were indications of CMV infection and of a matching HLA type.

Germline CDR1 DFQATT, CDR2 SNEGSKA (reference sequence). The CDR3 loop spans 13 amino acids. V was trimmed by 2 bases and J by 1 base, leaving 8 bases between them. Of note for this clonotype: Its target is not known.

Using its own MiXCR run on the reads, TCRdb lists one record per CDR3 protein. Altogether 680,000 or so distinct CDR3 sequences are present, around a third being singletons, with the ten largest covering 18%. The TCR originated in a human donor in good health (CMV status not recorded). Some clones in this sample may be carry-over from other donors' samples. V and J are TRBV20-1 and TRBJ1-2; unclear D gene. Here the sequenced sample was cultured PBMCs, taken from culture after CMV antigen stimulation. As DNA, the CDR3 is TGCAGTGCTAGATCTGGATTTAACTATGGCTACACCTTC. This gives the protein CSARSGFNYGYTF.